This is a list of T cell receptor beta chains from one sample in a study of shared clonotypes between healthy human individuals. Clones were read by immunoSEQ multiplex PCR, and TCRdb kept only the in-frame ones, dropping some. There are roughly 1,600,000 clones in the sample; approximately 98.5% occur only once, and about 0.34% lies in the top ten. The sequenced material came from naive CD4+ T cells sorted from blood. The receptors stem from a young man in good health. Both conserved end residues are part of each CDR3. A D gene is named only where the DNA matches it firmly. Expanded clones get a size class; other rows say once, few or many, or leave the size out.

j_gene | v_gene | d_gene | abundance | CDR3nt | CDR3aa
TRBJ2-1 | TRBV19 | . | once | TGTGCCAGTAGTATCTCCCCCCCCCGATACAATGAGCAGTTCTTC | CASSISPPRYNEQFF
TRBJ2-6 | TRBV29-1 | TRBD1 | . | TGCAGCGTCAGGGGGCGCTTTGGGGCCAACGTCCTGACTTTC | CSVRGRFGANVLTF
TRBJ2-5 | TRBV14 | . | . | TGTGCCAGCAGCCAAGGATTTGGTAGCGACCCAAGGCAGGAGACCCAGTACTTC | CASSQGFGSDPRQETQYF
TRBJ2-2 | TRBV15 | . | once | TGTGCCACCGCGAGGGGTGGGGTCGGGGAGCTGTTTTTT | CATARGGVGELFF
TRBJ2-1 | TRBV27 | . | . | TGTGCCAGCAGTTTCGACGGGACGACCGCTAGGGATGAGCAGTTCTTC | CASSFDGTTARDEQFF
TRBJ2-3 | TRBV5-1 | . | . | TGCGCCAGCAGCAGGGACGGCACAGATACGCAGTATTTT | CASSRDGTDTQYF
TRBJ2-5 | TRBV20-1 | . | once | TGCAGTGCTAGAATCGGCCAGACCCAGTACTTC | CSARIGQTQYF
TRBJ1-4 | TRBV5-1 | . | . | TGCGCCAGCAGCCACGTAGGCTTATTGGAAAAACTGTTTTTT | CASSHVGLLEKLFF
TRBJ1-5 | TRBV7-7 | . | . | TGTGCCAGCAGCTTAGAGGCTGGACAGCCCCAGCATTTT | CASSLEAGQPQHF
TRBJ2-1 | TRBV28 | TRBD2 | . | TGTGCCAGCATATCTTGGGCGGGAGGGCCCTATGAGCAGTTCTTC | CASISWAGGPYEQFF
TRBJ1-3 | TRBV14 | . | . | TGTGCCAGCAGCCAAGATAGTGGAAACACCATATATTTT | CASSQDSGNTIYF
TRBJ1-5 | TRBV14 | . | . | TGTGCCAGCAGCCAAGACCTAGAACAGCCCCAGCATTTT | CASSQDLEQPQHF
TRBJ2-7 | TRBV18 | TRBD2 | . | TGTGCCAGCTCGCCAGTAGCGGGAGGCCCCTACGAGCAGTACTTC | CASSPVAGGPYEQYF
TRBJ2-7 | TRBV28 | . | . | TGTGCCTCAGGGGCGGCCTACGAGCAGTACTTC | CASGAAYEQYF
TRBJ2-1 | TRBV6-4 | . | . | TGTGCCAGCAGTGACTTTGGGGGGTTGCGCGAGCAGTTCTTC | CASSDFGGLREQFF
TRBJ2-3 | TRBV5-4 | . | . | TGTGCCAGCAGCCCCGTGCAAGCAGATACGCAGTATTTT | CASSPVQADTQYF
TRBJ2-7 | TRBV30 | TRBD2 | . | TGTGCCTGGAGACTAGCGGGAGCCACCGAGCAGTACTTC | CAWRLAGATEQYF
TRBJ2-1 | TRBV5-4 | TRBD2 | . | TGTGCCAGCAGCCTAGGACTAGCGGGAGGAGGTAAGGAGTTCTTC | CASSLGLAGGGKEFF
TRBJ1-2 | TRBV25-1 | . | . | TGTGCCAGCAGTGATCAAACTGAGCCCGGGGCGAGCTATGGCTACACCTTC | CASSDQTEPGASYGYTF
TRBJ2-1 | TRBV7-9 | TRBD1 | . | TGTGCCAGCAGGCCTGGGACAGGGGGATATTCTGAGCAGTTCTTC | CASRPGTGGYSEQFF
TRBJ2-5 | TRBV7-9 | . | once | TGTGCCAGCAGCTTTGTTGGAGGGGAGACCCAGTACTTC | CASSFVGGETQYF
TRBJ1-4 | TRBV7-8 | . | once | TGTGCCAGCAGCTTAGGGAACTTCGCTGGTGAAAAACTGTTTTTT | CASSLGNFAGEKLFF